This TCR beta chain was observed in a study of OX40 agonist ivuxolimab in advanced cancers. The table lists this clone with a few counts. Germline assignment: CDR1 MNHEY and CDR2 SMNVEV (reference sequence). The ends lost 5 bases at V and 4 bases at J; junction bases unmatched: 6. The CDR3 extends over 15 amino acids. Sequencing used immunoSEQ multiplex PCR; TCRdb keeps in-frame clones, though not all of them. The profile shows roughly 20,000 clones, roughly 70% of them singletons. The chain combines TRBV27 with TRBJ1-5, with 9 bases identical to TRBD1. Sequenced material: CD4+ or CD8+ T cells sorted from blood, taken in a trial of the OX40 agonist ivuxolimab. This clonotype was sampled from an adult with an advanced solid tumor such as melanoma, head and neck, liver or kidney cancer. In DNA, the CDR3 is TGTGCCAGCAGTCCAACGGGACAGGGTAATCAGCCCCAGCATTTT. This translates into CASSPTGQGNQPQHF.